The 30 T cell receptor beta chains given below trace back to one sample, sequenced in a study of regulatory T cells in long-lasting Graves disease. Time point given: newly diagnosed GD, antithyroid drugs for less than 3 months. Construction of the TCR library relied on RNA isolated from PBMCs. Arm-PCR of CDR3 regions with iRepertoire HTBI primers generated TCR beta libraries. MiXCR was run by TCRdb on the multiplex PCR reads, yielding one entry per CDR3 protein. The top ten clones hold 18% of a sample with hundreds of thousands of distinct CDR3 sequences, roughly 16% of them seen once. This sample was shared with a second study, whose subject was T cells in Graves' hyperthyroidism and ophthalmopathy.

Sequenced here: peripheral blood mononuclear cells (PBMCs), sampled at new diagnosis, from a patient treated with antithyroid drugs. These receptors were collected from a woman in her 30s with Graves disease.

At least ten counts were recorded for this clonotype. This chain connects TRBV6-5 to TRBJ2-7, with TRBD1 identical over 8 bases. The CDR3 spans 16 residues. Per germline, CDR1 MNHEY and CDR2 SVGAGI. J lost 3 bases, V lost 2 bases, and 9 bases had no gene match. The CDR3 is CASSYKKTGDSYEQYF. As DNA, the CDR3 is TGTGCCAGCAGTTACAAGAAGACAGGGGACAGCTACGAGCAGTACTTC.

This clonotype appeared many times. The V gene is TRBV6-1, the J gene TRBJ2-7, with D tentatively TRBD1 or TRBD2 (5 bases each). The CDR3 extends over 14 amino acids. CDR1 is MNHNS, CDR2 SASEGT, per germline. Trimming shortened V by 6 bases and J by 3 bases, and 15 bases separated the two germline ends. The CDR3 DNA reads as TGTGCCAGCAGCGCCGGGACGCTCTTCTACGAGCAGTACTTC. As protein: CASSAGTLFYEQYF.

This clonotype was counted ten times or more. This sequence joins TRBV20-1 and TRBJ2-4, with D maybe TRBD1 (6 bases). Germline V gene data show CDR1 as DFQATT and CDR2 as SNEGSKA (reference sequence). Trimming removed 5 bases at V and 1 base at J, with 15 bases between. This CDR3 is built from 15 residues. The DNA for the CDR3 is TGCAGTGCTGTCCTGGGGGCCGGGGCCAAAAACATTCAGTACTTC. Its translation: CSAVLGAGAKNIQYF.

The chain carries TRBV14 and TRBJ2-1; TRBD2 aligns across 14 bases. V trimming: 0 bases; J trimming: 10 bases; junction bases outside the gene matches: 8. This CDR3 is built from 17 residues. In germline, CDR1 is SGHDN, CDR2 FVKESK. CDR3: CASSQERGLAGVQEQFF. The CDR3 nucleotides are TGTGCCAGCAGCCAAGAAAGGGGACTAGCGGGAGTACAGGAGCAGTTCTTC. Looking up the rest from reference TRBV14 and TRBJ2-1 gives the full variable domain: EAGVTQFPSHSVIEKGQTVTLRCDPISGHDNLYWYRRVMGKEIKFLLHFVKESKQDESGMPNNRFLAERTGGTYSTLKVQPAELEDSGVYFCASSQERGLAGVQEQFFGPGTRLTVL.

This clonotype was seen only a few times. The chain recombines TRBV19 with TRBJ2-7, with D possibly being TRBD2 (6 bases). There are 14 residues in the CDR3. Germline values: CDR1 LNHDA, CDR2 SQIVND (reference sequence). With 5 bases removed from V and 4 bases from J, the gap between germline ends came to 15 bases. The CDR3 DNA is TGTGCCAGTAGTTTCCCGGGAGCCGATTACGAGCAGTACTTC. Its translation: CASSFPGADYEQYF.

This chain joins TRBV5-1 and TRBJ2-3; 16 nucleotides align to TRBD2. Losses at the gene ends were 4 bases for V and 1 base for J; bases not matched to a gene: 3. Germline CDR1 reads SGHRS; CDR2 reads YFSETQ. The CDR3 is 17 amino acids. CDR3 nucleotides: TGCGCCAGCAGCGCGGGACTAGCGGGAGGGCGCACAGATACGCAGTATTTT. This sequence encodes CASSAGLAGGRTDTQYF.

This clonotype occurred many times. The chain has TRBV20-1 and TRBJ2-3; D remains unclear. Germline CDR1 and CDR2: DFQATT and SNEGSKA (reference sequence). The CDR3 spans 12 residues. V gave up 1 base and J gave up 6 bases, with 8 bases separating them. This CDR3 is CSARVPLDTQYF. The CDR3 DNA reads TGCAGTGCTAGAGTTCCTTTGGATACGCAGTATTTT.

This clonotype was seen many times. The chain links TRBV3-1 to TRBJ2-7; D is unresolved. Germline V lookup: CDR1 LGHDT, CDR2 YNNKEL (reference sequence). This CDR3 contains 13 residues. V lost 4 bases, J lost 3 bases, and 10 bases lay in between. The chain's CDR3 is CASSPGWDYEQYF. The CDR3 DNA reads TGTGCCAGCAGCCCCGGGTGGGACTACGAGCAGTACTTC.

This clonotype was seen at least ten times. The genes are TRBV7-9 and TRBJ1-2, with D possibly matching TRBD1 (6 bases). Trimming removed 4 bases from V and 4 bases from J, with 10 bases in between. The V gene's germline CDR1 is SEHNR and CDR2 FQNEAQ (reference sequence). CDR3 length: 13 amino acids. In DNA form, the CDR3 reads TGTGCCAGCAGCTCTGACAGGCTCTATGGCTACACCTTC. Translation gives CASSSDRLYGYTF.

A remark on this clonotype: Without the conserved terminal phenylalanine or tryptophan, this CDR3 likely stems from a read error. The V call is TRBV6-1, the J call TRBJ2-1, with D hard to call. Trimming stripped 6 bases from V and 0 bases from J, with 12 bases between. The CDR3 extends over 15 amino acids. The V gene's germline CDR1 is MNHNS and CDR2 SASEGT. The CDR3 region is CASRFGVLSYNEQFI. CDR3 nucleotides: TGTGCCAGCAGGTTTGGGGTTCTCTCCTACAATGAGCAGTTCATC.

Many counts were recorded for this clonotype. This sequence joins TRBV6-1 and TRBJ2-3; 14 positions agree with TRBD2. The CDR3 extends over 19 amino acids. V gave up 6 bases and J gave up 5 bases; unmatched junction bases: 16. The germline V gene encodes CDR1 MNHNS and CDR2 SASEGT. The CDR3 DNA reads as TGTGCCAGCAGGAGGACCGGGACTAGCGGGAGCGTCGGGAAAGATACGCAGTATTTT. This gives the protein CASRRTGTSGSVGKDTQYF.

This rearrangement joins TRBV20-1 to TRBJ2-1; 11 nucleotides agree with TRBD2. CDR1 and CDR2 (germline): DFQATT, SNEGSKA (reference sequence). The trim removed 3 bases at V and 0 bases at J, leaving 4 bases unmatched. The CDR3 runs to 16 residues. CDR3 protein: CSARGSGRASYNEQFF. The DNA for the CDR3 is TGCAGTGCTAGGGGTAGCGGGAGGGCCTCCTACAATGAGCAGTTCTTC.

The chain has TRBV20-1 and TRBJ2-3; possible D gene TRBD2, 7 bases. CDR3 length: 16 amino acids. The germline V and J ends were trimmed by 6 bases and 0 bases, with 19 bases remaining between them. The germline gives CDR1 DFQATT, CDR2 SNEGSKA (reference sequence). CDR3 loop: CSAKRGGVSSTDTQYF. The CDR3 DNA is TGCAGTGCCAAACGAGGGGGGGTATCTAGCACAGATACGCAGTATTTT.

This clonotype was counted at least ten times. The genes are TRBV12-3 or TRBV12-4 and TRBJ1-2; 11 bases align to TRBD1. This CDR3 has 15 amino acids. Germline trimming cut 2 bases from V and 7 bases from J; bases unmatched to any gene: 6. CDR3 nucleotides: TGTGCCAGCAGTTTAACCGGGACAGGGGGAAGTGGCTACACCTTC. Its protein is CASSLTGTGGSGYTF.

This clonotype was observed at least ten times. This sequence joins TRBV7-2 and TRBJ2-1, with 12 bases lining up with TRBD2. The germline CDR1 and CDR2 sequences are SGHTA and FQGNSA. The CDR3 length is 16 residues. The J segment lost 1 base and the V segment lost 4 bases, leaving 2 bases of the junction unmatched. The chain's CDR3 is CASSSTSGGSYNEQFF. CDR3 bases: TGTGCCAGCAGCTCCACTAGCGGGGGGTCCTACAATGAGCAGTTCTTC.

This clonotype was detected a few times. The chain couples TRBV19 to TRBJ1-5; TRBD1 agrees at 9 bases. With 6 bases clipped from V and 5 bases from J, the junction kept 8 bases outside the gene matches. CDR3 length: 15 residues. The germline V gene has CDR1 LNHDA and CDR2 SQIVND (reference sequence). The CDR3 nucleotides are TGTGCCAGTAGGGGATCCGGGACAGGGTATCAGCCCCAGCATTTT. Its translation: CASRGSGTGYQPQHF.

This clonotype was detected a few times. The chain carries TRBV3-1 and TRBJ2-1; TRBD1 matches 7 bases. Germline assignment: CDR1 LGHDT and CDR2 YNNKEL (reference sequence). The CDR3 has 13 residues. With 6 bases clipped from V and 7 bases from J, the junction kept 6 bases outside the gene matches. Here the CDR3 DNA reads TGTGCCAGCAGGAGACAGGGTAGTAATGAGCAGTTCTTC. Its translation is CASRRQGSNEQFF.

This clonotype turned up a few times. The chain links TRBV13 to TRBJ2-3, with 8 positions matching TRBD2. Looked up from germline, CDR1 is PRHDT and CDR2 is FYEKMQ (reference sequence). The CDR3 runs to 17 residues. Trimming removed 5 bases from V and 2 bases from J; junction bases left unmatched: 12. The DNA for the CDR3 is TGTGCCAGCAGCCTCTCGATACTAGCGGAGTCCACAGATACGCAGTATTTT. Residues: CASSLSILAESTDTQYF.

This clonotype showed up many times. The chain recombines TRBV12-3 or TRBV12-4 with TRBJ2-1, with 7 bases that match TRBD1. Losses at the gene ends were 6 bases for V and 7 bases for J; bases not matched to a gene: 15. The CDR3 spans 16 residues. This CDR3 is CASSPDIGTGVNEQFF. The DNA for the CDR3 is TGTGCCAGCAGCCCGGATATCGGCACAGGGGTGAATGAGCAGTTCTTC.

This clonotype occurred a few times. The chain carries TRBV19 and TRBJ1-1, with D uncertain. The CDR3 is 10 amino acids. CDR1 and CDR2 (germline): LNHDA, SQIVND (reference sequence). Between the trimmed V and J ends, which lost 6 bases and 7 bases, there was a span of 6 bases. CDR3: CASRGIEAFF. The CDR3 DNA sequence: TGTGCCAGTAGAGGGATTGAAGCTTTCTTT.

This clonotype has at least ten counts. Here the CDR3 DNA reads TGTGCCAGCAGCTACCACAGGGACGAGCAGTACTTC. Protein product: CASSYHRDEQYF. V gene TRBV7-8 combines with J gene TRBJ2-7; possibly TRBD1 for D (6 bases). Germline-derived CDR1 and CDR2 are SGHVS and FQNEAQ. The CDR3 is 12 amino acids. Between the trimmed V and J ends, which lost 4 bases and 5 bases, there was a span of 9 bases.

The table lists this clonotype with many counts. This chain uses TRBV6-2 or TRBV6-3 with TRBJ1-1; TRBD1 matches 9 bases. Germline V gene data show CDR1 as MNHEY and CDR2 as SVGEGT. V lost 5 bases, J lost 4 bases, and 8 bases stayed unmatched. The CDR3 covers 15 residues. In nucleotides, the CDR3 is TGTGCCAGCAGTGCCCAACAGGGGGCGGCCACTGAAGCTTTCTTT. Translation gives CASSAQQGAATEAFF.

This clonotype has at least ten counts. CDR3 in DNA: TGTGCCAGCAGGATACAGGGGTCGACCTTTGCTCGTACTGAAGCTTTCTTT. Its protein is CASRIQGSTFARTEAFF. This rearrangement joins TRBV28 to TRBJ1-1, with 7 bases fitting TRBD1. The CDR3 runs to 17 residues. V shed 6 bases, J shed 5 bases, and the junction held 18 bases outside the gene matches. The germline V gene encodes CDR1 MDHEN and CDR2 SYDVKM. Full variable domain (rest looked up from reference TRBV28 and TRBJ1-1): DVKVTQSSRYLVKRTGEKVFLECVQDMDHENMFWYRQDPGLGLRLIYFSYDVKMKEKGDIPEGYSVSREKKERFSLILESASTNQTSMYLCASRIQGSTFARTEAFFGQGTRLTVV.

The rearrangement uses TRBV5-1 and TRBJ1-4; D perhaps matches TRBD1 (6 bases). Trimming took off 7 bases at V and 8 bases at J, with 18 bases between the two ends. The CDR3 totals 14 residues. Germline V gives CDR1 SGHRS, CDR2 YFSETQ. The CDR3 loop reads CASAIGGVQEKLFF. CDR3 in DNA: TGCGCCAGCGCCATAGGGGGAGTGCAAGAAAAACTGTTTTTT.

This clonotype showed up many times. The CDR3 nucleotides read TGTGCCAGCAGCCAAGGTGACAGGGCGGCGTACGAGCAGTACTTC. This gives the protein CASSQGDRAAYEQYF. The chain is built from TRBV3-1 and TRBJ2-7; 7 nucleotides match TRBD1. This CDR3 region has 15 residues. Germline V gene lookup returns CDR1 LGHDT and CDR2 YNNKEL (reference sequence). Losses at the gene ends were 1 base for V and 4 bases for J; bases not matched to a gene: 7.

This clonotype was picked up one time. A much larger clone is a single base away; this may be a read error. The rearrangement joins TRBV6-2 or TRBV6-3 to TRBJ1-1; TRBD1 is a possible D gene (5 bases). This CDR3 is built from 11 residues. Germline CDR1 MNHEY, CDR2 SVGEGT. V was cut by 2 bases and J by 10 bases, with 8 bases left in between. The DNA of the CDR3 is TGTGCCAGCAGTTACGCCCAGGGAGCTTTCTTT. Encoded protein: CASSYAQGAFF.

This clonotype was observed many times. At one boundary the junction diverges from the germline segment, which might be a read error. The V and J genes are TRBV29-1 and TRBJ2-1; the D gene could be TRBD1 or TRBD2 (5 bases each). Germline values: CDR1 SQVTM, CDR2 ANQGSEA. The CDR3 runs 11 residues. The CDR3 bases are TGCAGCGTTGAACAGGGTCGGGCACTAGTCTTC. Residues: CSVEQGRALVF.

V usage is TRBV5-1 and J usage is TRBJ2-1; 10 bases fit TRBD2. Germline CDR1 reads SGHRS; CDR2 reads YFSETQ. V lost 4 bases to trimming and J lost 5 bases; unmatched junction nucleotides: 12. The CDR3 length is 17 residues. DNA for the CDR3: TGCGCCAGCAGCGTCCCTGGGGGACTAGCGTCCCACAATGAGCAGTTCTTC. Protein sequence: CASSVPGGLASHNEQFF.

The table lists this clonotype with many counts. The J gene is TRBJ2-7, the V gene TRBV9; D is perhaps TRBD1 (6 bases). Trimming removed 2 bases at V and 6 bases at J, with 21 bases between. Germline V gene lookup returns CDR1 SGDLS and CDR2 YYNGEE. The CDR3 runs 16 residues. CDR3 nucleotides: TGTGCCAGCAGCGTTACGACAGGTGGTACGAGGGGCGAGCAGTACTTC. Translating gives CASSVTTGGTRGEQYF.

This clonotype was detected only a few times. This chain links TRBV6-5 with TRBJ1-6; 7 nucleotides match TRBD1. V dropped 0 bases and J dropped 5; count of bases not matched to a gene: 10. The CDR3 covers 18 residues. Germline V lookup: CDR1 MNHEY, CDR2 SVGAGI. The CDR3 DNA reads as TGTGCCAGCAGTTACTCGAGCGGGACAGAGCCTAATAATTCACCCCTCCACTTT. Translating gives CASSYSSGTEPNNSPLHF.